The rows below give T cell receptor beta chains drawn from one sample of a study of T cell responses to AZD1222 COVID-19 vaccine. Sequenced by immunoSEQ multiplex PCR; TCRdb stores in-frame clones only, minus some. This table holds 120,000 to 150,000 clones, about 88% found once. The specimen was peripheral blood, collected 28 days after the second AZD1222 dose. These receptors were obtained from an adult who received the AZD1222 COVID-19 vaccine. The CDR3 runs from the conserved cysteine through the conserved F or W. A D gene is named only where the DNA matches it firmly. Some rows mark clone size as missing; the rest say once, few, many or name a class of expanded clone.

TRBV9	.	TRBJ1-4	.	CASSPPGAEKLFF	TGTGCCAGCAGCCCCCCGGGTGCTGAAAAACTGTTTTTT
TRBV3-1/TRBV3-2	TRBD2	TRBJ2-7	.	CASSRRSGRGYEQYF	TGTGCCAGCAGTCGCAGAAGCGGGAGGGGGTACGAGCAGTACTTC
TRBV6-2/TRBV6-3	TRBD1	TRBJ2-7	.	CASSYGDRGLEEQYF	TGTGCCAGCAGTTACGGGGACAGGGGGCTTGAAGAGCAGTACTTC
TRBV30	.	TRBJ1-2	once	CAWTTSGGYTF	TGTGCCTGGACCACCTCTGGAGGCTACACCTTC
TRBV11-3	TRBD1	TRBJ2-1	.	CASSTGTGVHNEQFF	TGTGCCAGCAGTACCGGGACAGGGGTCCACAATGAGCAGTTCTTC
TRBV30	TRBD1	TRBJ1-6	.	CAWSVKGGREVPLHF	TGTGCCTGGAGTGTAAAAGGGGGCAGGGAAGTACCCCTCCACTTT
TRBV28	.	TRBJ1-2	.	CASRPDSYGYTF	TGTGCCAGCAGGCCGGACAGCTATGGCTACACCTTC
TRBV5-4	TRBD2	TRBJ2-1	.	CASSLTRGASGNYNEQFF	TGTGCCAGCAGCCTAACCCGCGGGGCTAGCGGAAATTACAATGAGCAGTTCTTC
TRBV9	.	TRBJ2-1	.	CASSGPEGVSNEQFF	TGTGCCAGCAGCGGGCCAGAGGGTGTGTCAAATGAGCAGTTCTTC
TRBV27	.	TRBJ2-1	.	CASSHPSNEQFF	TGTGCCAGCAGCCACCCCAGCAATGAGCAGTTCTTC
TRBV4-3	.	TRBJ2-2	few	CASSQEFVDTGELFF	TGCGCCAGCAGCCAAGAGTTCGTAGATACCGGGGAGCTGTTTTTT
TRBV5-1	.	TRBJ2-3	.	CASSPAGGFADTQYF	TGCGCCAGCAGCCCTGCCGGGGGTTTTGCAGATACGCAGTATTTT
TRBV7-3	.	TRBJ2-3	.	CASSQQPVTSTDTQYF	TGTGCCAGCAGCCAGCAGCCGGTTACTAGCACAGATACGCAGTATTTT
TRBV30	.	TRBJ1-1	.	CAWTHGKRRAFF	TGTGCCTGGACGCACGGAAAGCGGCGAGCTTTCTTT
TRBV19	TRBD1	TRBJ1-1	.	CASTPRGGERAFF	TGTGCCAGTACTCCCAGGGGGGGCGAGAGGGCTTTCTTT
TRBV3-1/TRBV3-2	.	TRBJ2-5	.	CASSPGWGERETQYF	TGTGCCAGCAGCCCCGGCTGGGGGGAGAGAGAGACCCAGTACTTC
TRBV6-5	.	TRBJ2-5	.	CASRGSQETQYF	TGTGCCAGCAGGGGGTCCCAAGAGACCCAGTACTTC
TRBV4-2	.	TRBJ2-7	few	CASSQEAGLSYEQYF	TGTGCCAGCAGCCAAGAGGCAGGGCTCTCCTACGAGCAGTACTTC
TRBV2	.	TRBJ1-1	.	CASSETHDTEAFF	TGTGCCAGCAGTGAGACTCACGACACTGAAGCTTTCTTT
TRBV4-1	TRBD2	TRBJ2-2	once	CASSQGTSGINTGELFF	TGCGCCAGCAGCCAAGGGACTAGCGGGATAAACACCGGGGAGCTGTTTTTT
TRBV7-9	.	TRBJ1-2	.	CASSLGQPNYGYTF	TGTGCCAGCAGCTTAGGACAGCCTAACTATGGCTACACCTTC
TRBV7-2	TRBD1	TRBJ1-2	.	CASSQGTADGYTF	TGTGCCAGCAGCCAAGGGACAGCAGATGGCTACACCTTC
TRBV21-1	.	TRBJ1-6	.	CASTTIGGGAPLHF	TGTGCCAGCACCACCATTGGCGGCGGGGCACCCCTCCACTTT
TRBV11-2	TRBD2	TRBJ2-7	.	CASSLAWTSGSKYEQYF	TGTGCCAGCAGCTTAGCCTGGACTAGCGGGAGTAAATACGAGCAGTACTTC
TRBV2	.	TRBJ1-1	once	CASSESFRRAVTEAFF	TGTGCCAGCAGTGAATCGTTCAGACGGGCGGTCACTGAAGCTTTCTTT
TRBV28	TRBD2	TRBJ2-7	.	CASSPSSGVAYEQYF	TGTGCCAGCAGCCCCTCTAGCGGGGTGGCCTACGAGCAGTACTTC
TRBV10-3	.	TRBJ2-1	.	CAISESGASAYNEQFF	TGTGCCATCAGTGAGTCGGGGGCTAGCGCGTACAATGAGCAGTTCTTC
TRBV7-8	.	TRBJ2-1	.	CASSLVIGDHEQFF	TGTGCCAGCAGCTTAGTCATCGGGGACCATGAGCAGTTCTTC
TRBV15	.	TRBJ2-1	.	CATSREDRTYNEQFF	TGTGCCACCAGCAGAGAGGATAGAACCTACAATGAGCAGTTCTTC
TRBV18	TRBD2	TRBJ2-5	.	CASSPGGTPGETQYF	TGTGCCAGCTCACCCGGGGGGACTCCCGGAGAGACCCAGTACTTC
TRBV7-9	TRBD1	TRBJ1-5	.	CASSLVGTGKGHNQPQHF	TGTGCCAGCAGCTTAGTGGGGACAGGGAAAGGGCACAATCAGCCCCAGCATTTT
TRBV10-3	.	TRBJ1-4	.	CAISDFRGHRNEKLFF	TGTGCCATCAGTGATTTTCGTGGACACAGAAATGAAAAACTGTTTTTT
TRBV4-3	TRBD2	TRBJ2-1	.	CASSQGVAGSNEQFF	TGCGCCAGCAGCCAAGGGGTAGCGGGGTCCAATGAGCAGTTCTTC
TRBV3-1/TRBV3-2	.	TRBJ2-5	.	CASSPGAVNGETQYF	TGTGCCAGCAGTCCCGGAGCGGTAAACGGAGAGACCCAGTACTTC
TRBV7-3	.	TRBJ2-3	.	CASSSSGGTQYF	TGTGCCAGCAGCTCGTCCGGGGGTACGCAGTATTTT
TRBV5-5	.	TRBJ1-2	.	CASTRRPDNGYTF	TGTGCCAGCACCCGACGACCCGACAATGGCTACACCTTC
TRBV9	.	TRBJ2-3	.	CASSVESRDTQYF	TGTGCCAGCAGCGTAGAAAGTCGAGATACGCAGTATTTT
TRBV5-5	TRBD1	TRBJ2-3	few	CASSFIPGGGTDTQYF	TGTGCCAGCAGCTTCATCCCAGGGGGTGGCACAGATACGCAGTATTTT
TRBV9	.	TRBJ2-3	few	CASSVGNLMDTQYF	TGTGCCAGCAGCGTAGGGAACCTTATGGATACGCAGTATTTT
TRBV9	.	TRBJ1-6	.	CASSVDAGLSSYNSPLHF	TGTGCCAGCAGCGTAGATGCGGGACTCAGCTCCTATAATTCACCCCTCCACTTT
TRBV28	.	TRBJ2-1	.	CASSPTRTHYNEQFF	TGTGCCAGCAGTCCTACTAGGACTCATTACAATGAGCAGTTCTTC
TRBV11-3	.	TRBJ2-2	few	CASSYVEGDTGELFF	TGTGCCAGCAGCTACGTTGAGGGCGACACCGGGGAGCTGTTTTTT
TRBV6-5	.	TRBJ2-7	.	CASRRTDSSYEQYF	TGTGCCAGCAGAAGGACTGATTCCTCCTACGAGCAGTACTTC
TRBV6-5	.	TRBJ1-5	once	CASTIGSVSQPQHF	TGTGCCAGCACCATAGGCTCGGTTTCTCAGCCCCAGCATTTT
TRBV5-5	TRBD1	TRBJ1-5	.	CASSGTGDSPQHF	TGTGCCAGCAGCGGGACAGGGGATAGCCCCCAGCATTTT
TRBV7-2	TRBD1	TRBJ1-6	.	CASSQDRDRSPLHF	TGTGCCAGCAGCCAAGACAGGGACAGATCACCCCTCCACTTT
TRBV14	.	TRBJ2-7	.	CASSQGPDAAQYF	TGTGCCAGCAGCCAAGGTCCGGACGCCGCGCAGTACTTC
TRBV7-2	.	TRBJ1-5	.	CASSLGMAANQPQHF	TGTGCCAGCAGCTTAGGGATGGCAGCTAATCAGCCCCAGCATTTT